The present T cell receptor beta chain was sequenced within a study of T cells in Graves' hyperthyroidism and ophthalmopathy. Using RNA transcripts as the source, TCR beta CDR3 regions were amplified. First-round RT-PCR with HTBI primers amplified the TCR CDR3 region. In TCRdb, the multiplex PCR reads were re-called with MiXCR into one record per CDR3 protein. The sample carries 530,000 or so distinct CDR3 sequences, about a sixth recorded once. For the diagnoses, clinical symptoms, serum thyroxine and TRAb, thyroid ultrasound and orbital computed tomography were used. At least ten counts were recorded for this clonotype. This CDR3 contains 16 residues. V shed 4 bases, J shed 5 bases, and the junction held 12 bases outside the gene matches. The germline CDR1 and CDR2 sequences are SNHLY and FYNNEI.

This sequence was found in a woman aged 18-29 years with Graves' ophthalmopathy. V gene TRBV2 combines with J gene TRBJ2-5; 8 nucleotides agree with TRBD2. Input material: blood. The CDR3 DNA sequence: TGTGCCAGCAGTGGGGCCAGCGGGGGACACGGGGAGACCCAGTACTTC. Translation: CASSGASGGHGETQYF.